Listed below are T cell receptor beta chains from one sample, sequenced in a study of T cells in narcolepsy. Here immunoSEQ multiplex PCR was the method, and the copy in TCRdb shows in-frame clones only, minus some. The repertoire holds tens of thousands of clones, roughly 87% seen once, with 0.83% in the top ten. The material sequenced was CD45RA- memory CD4+ T cells from PBMCs. All receptors come from a human donor with narcolepsy. Each CDR3 is given with its conserved first and last residue. The D gene is left open where the match is weak. Not every row has a clone size; where given, it reads once, few, many or a size class.

cdr3_aa,cdr3_nt,v_call,clone_size,j_call,d_call
CASSANGVYGYTF,TGTGCCAGCAGCGCCAACGGAGTTTATGGCTACACCTTC,TRBV28,-,TRBJ1-2,-
CASSQGYRGAMSYTGELFF,TGCGCCAGCAGCCAAGGGTACAGGGGGGCAATGAGTTACACCGGGGAGCTGTTTTTT,TRBV4-3,-,TRBJ2-2,TRBD1
CASSLRVGPSYGYTF,TGCGCCAGCAGCTTGCGGGTGGGACCTTCCTATGGCTACACCTTC,TRBV5-1,-,TRBJ1-2,-
CASSLMQQETQYF,TGTGCCAGCAGCTTAATGCAGCAAGAGACCCAGTACTTC,TRBV7-2,-,TRBJ2-5,-
CASSVQGTANYGYTF,TGCGCCAGCAGCGTACAGGGAACAGCTAACTATGGCTACACCTTC,TRBV5-1,-,TRBJ1-2,-
CASSIDRGGHYEQYF,TGTGCCAGTAGTATAGACCGGGGGGGCCACTACGAGCAGTACTTC,TRBV19,once,TRBJ2-7,TRBD2
CASSAQVIPGNTIYF,TGTGCCAGCAGCGCCCAGGTGATTCCTGGAAACACCATATATTTT,TRBV9,once,TRBJ1-3,-
CASSLKGSGYTF,TGTGCCAGCAGTTTAAAGGGGTCTGGCTACACCTTC,TRBV27,-,TRBJ1-2,-
CASRSGGASGELFF,TGTGCCAGCAGGTCAGGGGGCGCCTCCGGGGAGCTGTTTTTT,TRBV2,-,TRBJ2-2,TRBD1
CASSFSVAGLGNTQYF,TGTGCCAGCAGCTTTTCGGTAGCGGGACTTGGAAATACGCAGTATTTT,TRBV7-2,-,TRBJ2-3,TRBD2
CASSGQGWIGELFF,TGCGCCAGCAGTGGACAGGGATGGATCGGGGAGCTGTTTTTT,TRBV5-1,-,TRBJ2-2,TRBD1
CASSTRPGLAGRYEQYF,TGTGCCAGCAGCACACGCCCGGGACTAGCGGGCCGCTACGAGCAGTACTTC,TRBV7-2,-,TRBJ2-7,TRBD2
CASSLSSGAGANVLTF,TGTGCCAGCAGCTTATCTTCGGGGGCCGGGGCCAACGTCCTGACTTTC,TRBV7-2,-,TRBJ2-6,-
CASSLSWLGEAFF,TGTGCCAGCAGCTTGAGCTGGCTGGGTGAAGCTTTCTTT,TRBV5-4,-,TRBJ1-1,-
CASSRGGNTIYF,TGTGCCAGCAGCCGAGGGGGAAACACCATATATTTT,TRBV7-2,-,TRBJ1-3,-
CASRLALRRGPHFYEQYF,TGTGCAAGTCGCTTAGCGCTTAGGAGGGGGCCCCACTTCTACGAGCAGTACTTC,TRBV12-2,-,TRBJ2-7,-
CASSFGQADSPLHF,TGTGCCAGCAGCTTCGGACAAGCAGATTCACCCCTCCACTTT,TRBV5-6,-,TRBJ1-6,-
CASSEGSGGNQPQHF,TGTGCCAGCAGTGAGGGCTCCGGCGGCAATCAGCCCCAGCATTTT,TRBV6-1,-,TRBJ1-5,-
CASSSLAGTVAYGYTF,TGTGCCAGCAGTTCACTCGCCGGGACAGTCGCTTATGGCTACACCTTC,TRBV6-5,-,TRBJ1-2,TRBD1
CASSYSDRDYEQYF,TGTGCCAGCAGTTACTCGGACAGGGACTACGAGCAGTACTTC,TRBV6-6,-,TRBJ2-7,TRBD1
CASTPRPDWGELFF,TGTGCCAGCACCCCTCGCCCCGACTGGGGGGAGCTGTTTTTT,TRBV2,-,TRBJ2-2,-
CASSVSLGTTKNIQYF,TGTGCCAGCAGCGTCTCTCTAGGGACCACAAAAAACATTCAGTACTTC,TRBV9,-,TRBJ2-4,-
CASSQGSSGANVLTF,TGTGCCAGTAGCCAGGGGAGCTCTGGGGCCAACGTCCTGACTTTC,TRBV19,-,TRBJ2-6,-
CASSFTLKETQYF,TGCGCCAGCAGCTTTACCCTGAAGGAGACCCAGTACTTC,TRBV5-1,-,TRBJ2-5,-
CASSALGSGDGETQYF,TGTGCCAGCTCAGCCCTAGGGAGCGGGGATGGAGAGACCCAGTACTTC,TRBV18,-,TRBJ2-5,TRBD2
CASSNYYEQYF,TGTGCCAGTAGTAATTACTACGAGCAGTACTTC,TRBV19,-,TRBJ2-7,-